This T cell receptor beta chain is drawn from a study of PD-L1 blockade in urothelial cancer. As for the study in general: Researchers looked at the blood 3 weeks (second dose) and 6 weeks after treatment began. Blood samples had a median of approximately 140,000 T cells, roughly 76,000 unique TCRs, and clonality around 0.08.

CDR1 and CDR2 (germline): SGHNT, YYREEE (reference sequence). The CDR3 sequence is 15 residues long. The V and J ends lost 0 bases and 7 bases, in that order; junction bases with no gene match: 10. Time point reported: pretreatment peripheral blood. This clone appeared once. Its antigen is not identified. Every PCR was spiked with synthetic TCR analog templates. TCRdb's table, derived via immunoSEQ multiplex PCR, lists solely in-frame clones and lacks some. The repertoire holds 45,000 to 65,000 clones, approximately 83% seen once, with approximately 14% in the top ten. Broader study findings: Sub-median blood TCR clonality before treatment predicted longer survival.

The J gene is TRBJ2-7, the V gene TRBV5-4, with 7 bases that match TRBD2. The TCR originated in a man in his sixties or seventies with urothelial cancer. Specimen: PBMCs, collected around atezolizumab (anti-PD-L1) treatment. CDR3 region: CASSLAWEGGKEQYF. CDR3 nucleotides: TGTGCCAGCAGCTTGGCCTGGGAGGGAGGGAAAGAGCAGTACTTC.